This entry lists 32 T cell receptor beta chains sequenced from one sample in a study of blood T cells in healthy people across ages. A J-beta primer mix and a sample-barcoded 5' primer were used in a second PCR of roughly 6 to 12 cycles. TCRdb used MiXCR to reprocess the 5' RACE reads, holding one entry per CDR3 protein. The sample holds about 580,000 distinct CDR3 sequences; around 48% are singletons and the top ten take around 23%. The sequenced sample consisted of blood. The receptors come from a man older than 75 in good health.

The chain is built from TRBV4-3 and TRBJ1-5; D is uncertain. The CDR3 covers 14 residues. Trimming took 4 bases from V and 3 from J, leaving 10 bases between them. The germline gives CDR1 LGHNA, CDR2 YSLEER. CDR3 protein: CASSPGGNNQPQHF. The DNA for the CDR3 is TGCGCCAGCAGCCCCGGAGGAAACAATCAGCCCCAGCATTTT.

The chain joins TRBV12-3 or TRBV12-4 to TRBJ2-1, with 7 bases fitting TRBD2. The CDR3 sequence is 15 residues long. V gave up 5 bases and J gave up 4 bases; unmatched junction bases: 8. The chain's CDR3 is CASSVPGLPYNEQFF. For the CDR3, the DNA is TGTGCCAGCAGTGTACCGGGACTACCTTACAATGAGCAGTTCTTC.

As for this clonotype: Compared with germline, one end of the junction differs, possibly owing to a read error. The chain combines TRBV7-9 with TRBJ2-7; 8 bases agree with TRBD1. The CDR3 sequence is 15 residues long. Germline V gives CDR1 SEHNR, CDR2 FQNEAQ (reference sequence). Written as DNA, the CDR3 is TGTGCCAGCAGCTTGCAAGGCCAGGGGGCCTACGGGCAGTACTTC. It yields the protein CASSLQGQGAYGQYF.

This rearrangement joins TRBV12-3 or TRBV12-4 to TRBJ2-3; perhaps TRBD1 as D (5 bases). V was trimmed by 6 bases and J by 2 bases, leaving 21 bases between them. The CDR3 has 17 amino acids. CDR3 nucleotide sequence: TGTGCCAGCAGCTTGATAGGGGCTTTAGCATTCACAGATACGCAGTATTTT. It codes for CASSLIGALAFTDTQYF.

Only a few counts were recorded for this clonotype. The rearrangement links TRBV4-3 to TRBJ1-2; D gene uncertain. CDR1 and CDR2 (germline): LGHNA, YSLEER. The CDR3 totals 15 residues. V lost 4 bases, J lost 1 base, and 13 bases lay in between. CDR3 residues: CASSPSTDLNYGYTF. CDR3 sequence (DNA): TGCGCCAGCAGCCCCTCGACGGACCTTAACTATGGCTACACCTTC.

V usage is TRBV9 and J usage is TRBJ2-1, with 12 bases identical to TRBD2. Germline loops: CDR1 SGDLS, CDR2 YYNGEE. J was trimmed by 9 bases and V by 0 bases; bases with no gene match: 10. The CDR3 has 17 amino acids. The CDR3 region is CASSVGGGLAGMSEQFF. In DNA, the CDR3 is TGTGCCAGCAGCGTAGGAGGCGGACTAGCGGGGATGAGTGAGCAGTTCTTC.

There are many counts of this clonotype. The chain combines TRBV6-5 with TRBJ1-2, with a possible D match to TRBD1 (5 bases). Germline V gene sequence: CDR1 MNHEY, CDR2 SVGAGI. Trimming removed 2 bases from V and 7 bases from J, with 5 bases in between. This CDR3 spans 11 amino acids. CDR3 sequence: CASSYGGGYTF. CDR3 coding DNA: TGTGCCAGCAGTTACGGGGGTGGCTACACCTTC.

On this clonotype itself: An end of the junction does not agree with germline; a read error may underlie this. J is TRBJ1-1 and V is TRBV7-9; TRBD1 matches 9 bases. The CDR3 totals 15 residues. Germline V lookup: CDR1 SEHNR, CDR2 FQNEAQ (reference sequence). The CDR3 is CACSKTGQGNTEAFF. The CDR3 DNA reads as TGTGCCTGCAGCAAGACGGGACAGGGCAACACTGAAGCTTTCTTT.

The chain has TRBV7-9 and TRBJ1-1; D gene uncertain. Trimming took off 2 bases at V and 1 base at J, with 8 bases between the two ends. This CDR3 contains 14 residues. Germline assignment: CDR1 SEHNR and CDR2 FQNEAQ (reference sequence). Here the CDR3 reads CASSLPVQNTEAFF. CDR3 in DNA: TGTGCCAGCAGCTTACCCGTACAGAACACTGAAGCTTTCTTT.

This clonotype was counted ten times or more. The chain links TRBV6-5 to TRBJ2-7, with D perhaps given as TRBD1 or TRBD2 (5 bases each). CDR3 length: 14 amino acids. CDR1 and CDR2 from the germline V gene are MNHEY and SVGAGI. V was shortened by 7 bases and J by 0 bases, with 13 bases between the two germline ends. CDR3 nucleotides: TGTGCCAGCACCTCTGGGGGTAACTCCTACGAGCAGTACTTC. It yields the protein CASTSGGNSYEQYF.

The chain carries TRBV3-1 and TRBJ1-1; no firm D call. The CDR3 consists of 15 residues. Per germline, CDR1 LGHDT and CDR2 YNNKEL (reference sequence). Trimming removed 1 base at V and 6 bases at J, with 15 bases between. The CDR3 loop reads CASSQVAGVNAEAFF. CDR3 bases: TGTGCCAGCAGCCAAGTTGCTGGGGTTAACGCTGAAGCTTTCTTT. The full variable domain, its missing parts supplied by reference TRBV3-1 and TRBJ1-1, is DTAVSQTPKYLVTQMGNDKSIKCEQNLGHDTMYWYKQDSKKFLKIMFSYNNKELIINETVPNRFSPKSPDKAHLNLHINSLELGDSAVYFCASSQVAGVNAEAFFGQGTRLTVV.

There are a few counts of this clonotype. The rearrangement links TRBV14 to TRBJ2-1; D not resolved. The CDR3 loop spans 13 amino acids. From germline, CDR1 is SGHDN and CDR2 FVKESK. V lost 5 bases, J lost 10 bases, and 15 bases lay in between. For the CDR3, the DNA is TGTGCCAGCAGCTTAAGTGGGGTACGGGAGCAGTTCTTC. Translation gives CASSLSGVREQFF.

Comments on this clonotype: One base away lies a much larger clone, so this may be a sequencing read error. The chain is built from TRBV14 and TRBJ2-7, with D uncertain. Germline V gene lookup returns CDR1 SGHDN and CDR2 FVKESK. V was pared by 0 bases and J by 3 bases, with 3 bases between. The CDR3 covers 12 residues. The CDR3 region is CASSQDHYEQYF. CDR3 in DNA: TGTGCCAGCAGCCAAGATCACTACGAGCAGTACTTC.

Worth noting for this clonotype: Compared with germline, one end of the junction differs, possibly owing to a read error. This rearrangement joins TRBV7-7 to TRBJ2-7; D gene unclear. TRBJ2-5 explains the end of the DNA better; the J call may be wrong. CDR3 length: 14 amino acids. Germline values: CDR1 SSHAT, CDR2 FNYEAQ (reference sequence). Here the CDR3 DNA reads TGTGCTAGCAGCGTAGCCCCCGACGTGGAGACCCAGTACTTC. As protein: CASSVAPDVETQYF.

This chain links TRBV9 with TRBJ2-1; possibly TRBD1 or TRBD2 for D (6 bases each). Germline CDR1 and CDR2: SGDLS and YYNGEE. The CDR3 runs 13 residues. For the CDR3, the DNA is TGTGCAGCAGGGGCCGGGACTGACAATGAGCAGTTCTTC. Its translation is CAAGAGTDNEQFF.

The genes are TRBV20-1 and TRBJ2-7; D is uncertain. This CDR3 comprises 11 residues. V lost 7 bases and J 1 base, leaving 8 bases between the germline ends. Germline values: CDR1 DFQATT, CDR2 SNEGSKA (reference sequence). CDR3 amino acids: CSGHGSYEQYF. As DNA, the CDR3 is TGCAGTGGACATGGTTCCTACGAGCAGTACTTC.

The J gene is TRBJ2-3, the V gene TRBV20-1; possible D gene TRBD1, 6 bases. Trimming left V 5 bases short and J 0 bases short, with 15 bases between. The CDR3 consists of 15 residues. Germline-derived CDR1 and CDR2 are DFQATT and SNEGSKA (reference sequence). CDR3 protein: CSAEPRDISTDTQYF. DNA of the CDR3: TGCAGTGCTGAACCCCGGGACATTAGCACAGATACGCAGTATTTT.

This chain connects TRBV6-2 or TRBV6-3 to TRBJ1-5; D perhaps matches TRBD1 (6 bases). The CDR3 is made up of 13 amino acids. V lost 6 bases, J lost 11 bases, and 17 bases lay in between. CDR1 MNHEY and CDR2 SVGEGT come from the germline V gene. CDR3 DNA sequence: TGTGCCAGCAGGGACAGCTCTGCGTCATCCCAGCATTTT. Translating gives CASRDSSASSQHF.

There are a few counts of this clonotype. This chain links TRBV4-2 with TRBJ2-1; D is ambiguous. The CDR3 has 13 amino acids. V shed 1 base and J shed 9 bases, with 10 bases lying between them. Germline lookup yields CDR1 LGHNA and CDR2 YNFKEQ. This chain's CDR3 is CASSQGASTEQFF. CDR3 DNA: TGTGCCAGCAGCCAAGGGGCGAGCACTGAGCAGTTCTTC.

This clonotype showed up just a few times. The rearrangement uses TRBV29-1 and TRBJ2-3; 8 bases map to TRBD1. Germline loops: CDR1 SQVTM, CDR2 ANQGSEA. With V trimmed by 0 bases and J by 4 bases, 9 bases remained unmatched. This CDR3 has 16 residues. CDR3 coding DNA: TGCAGCGTTGAAGAAGGGGCAGGGGGCTGGTCAGATACGCAGTATTTT. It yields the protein CSVEEGAGGWSDTQYF.

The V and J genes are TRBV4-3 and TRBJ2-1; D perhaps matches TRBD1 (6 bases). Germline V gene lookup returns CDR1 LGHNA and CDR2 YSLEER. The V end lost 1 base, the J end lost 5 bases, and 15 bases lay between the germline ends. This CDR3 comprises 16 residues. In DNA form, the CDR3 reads TGCGCCAGCAGCCAAGTCGGGGCAGGGACACACAATGAGCAGTTCTTC. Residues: CASSQVGAGTHNEQFF.

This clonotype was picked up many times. The CDR3 DNA reads TGTGCCAGCAGTGAGGGGGCCAGGGTACTTTTCTACGAGCAGTACTTC. As protein: CASSEGARVLFYEQYF. The V call is TRBV2, the J call TRBJ2-7, with a weak D call TRBD1 (6 bases). The CDR3 has 16 residues. The germline gives CDR1 SNHLY, CDR2 FYNNEI. The germline V and J ends were trimmed by 3 bases and 3 bases, with 18 bases remaining between them.

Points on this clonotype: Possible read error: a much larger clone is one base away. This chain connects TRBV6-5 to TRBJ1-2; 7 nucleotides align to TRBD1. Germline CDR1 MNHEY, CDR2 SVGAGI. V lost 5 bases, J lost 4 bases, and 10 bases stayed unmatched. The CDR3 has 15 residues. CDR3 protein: CASSPGPGQPYGYTF. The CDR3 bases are TGTGCCAGCAGTCCAGGACCGGGACAGCCCTATGGCTACACCTTC.

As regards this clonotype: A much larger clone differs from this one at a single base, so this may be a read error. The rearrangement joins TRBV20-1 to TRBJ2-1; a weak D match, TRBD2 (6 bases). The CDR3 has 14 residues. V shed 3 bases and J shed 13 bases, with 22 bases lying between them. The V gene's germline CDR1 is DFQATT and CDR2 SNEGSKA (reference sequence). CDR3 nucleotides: TGCAGTGCTAGTACTCGCGGGGACCAAAGGACCCAGTTCTTC. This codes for CSASTRGDQRTQFF.

The CDR3 loop is CASSVVGTGEGGYTF. Here the CDR3 DNA reads TGTGCCAGCAGCGTAGTGGGGACAGGGGAGGGTGGCTACACCTTC. The rearrangement links TRBV9 to TRBJ1-2; the match to TRBD1 covers 10 bases. The V segment lost 0 bases and the J segment 7 bases; nucleotides outside the gene matches: 6. Per the germline V gene, CDR1 is SGDLS and CDR2 is YYNGEE. CDR3 size: 15 residues.

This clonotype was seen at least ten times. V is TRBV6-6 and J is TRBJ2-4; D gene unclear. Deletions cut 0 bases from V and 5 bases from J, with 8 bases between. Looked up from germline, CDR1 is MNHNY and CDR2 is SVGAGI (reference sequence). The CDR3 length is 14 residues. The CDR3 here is CASSYSSHENIQYF. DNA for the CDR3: TGTGCCAGCAGTTACTCGAGTCACGAAAACATTCAGTACTTC.

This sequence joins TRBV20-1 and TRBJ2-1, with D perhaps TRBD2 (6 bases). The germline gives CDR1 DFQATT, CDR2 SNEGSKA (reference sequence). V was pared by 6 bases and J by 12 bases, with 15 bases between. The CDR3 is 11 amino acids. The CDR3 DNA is TGCAGTGCCCCGGCGGGGTTTCGGCAGTTCTTC. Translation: CSAPAGFRQFF.

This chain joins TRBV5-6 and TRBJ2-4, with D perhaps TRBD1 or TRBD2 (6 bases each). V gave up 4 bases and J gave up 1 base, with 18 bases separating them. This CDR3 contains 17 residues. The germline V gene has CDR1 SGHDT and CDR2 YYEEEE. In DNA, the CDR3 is TGTGCCAGCAGCCCCATTGGGGGGCAAGGGGCCAAAAACATTCAGTACTTC. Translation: CASSPIGGQGAKNIQYF. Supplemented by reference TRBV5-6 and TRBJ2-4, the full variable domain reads DAGVTQSPTHLIKTRGQQVTLRCSPKSGHDTVSWYQQALGQGPQFIFQYYEEEERQRGNFPDRFSGHQFPNYSSELNVNALLLGDSALYLCASSPIGGQGAKNIQYFGAGTRLSVL.

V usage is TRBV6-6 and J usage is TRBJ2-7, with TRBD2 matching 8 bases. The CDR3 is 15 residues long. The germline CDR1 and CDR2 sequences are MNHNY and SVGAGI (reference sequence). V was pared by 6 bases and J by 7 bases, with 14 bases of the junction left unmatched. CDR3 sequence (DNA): TGTGCCAGCAGCCCTCCGGGACTAGGGGTTAAGGAGCAGTACTTC. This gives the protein CASSPPGLGVKEQYF.

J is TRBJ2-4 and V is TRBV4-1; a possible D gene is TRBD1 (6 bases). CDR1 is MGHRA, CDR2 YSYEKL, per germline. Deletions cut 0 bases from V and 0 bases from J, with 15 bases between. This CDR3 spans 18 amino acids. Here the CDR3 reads CASSQEGPGQLAKNIQYF. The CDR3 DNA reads TGCGCCAGCAGCCAAGAGGGCCCCGGACAGCTAGCCAAAAACATTCAGTACTTC.

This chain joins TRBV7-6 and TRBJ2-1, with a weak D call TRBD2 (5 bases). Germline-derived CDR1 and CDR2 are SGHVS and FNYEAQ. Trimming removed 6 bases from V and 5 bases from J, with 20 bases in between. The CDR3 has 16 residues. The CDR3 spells CASRGNRVAWDNEQFF. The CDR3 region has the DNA TGTGCCAGCAGGGGGAATAGAGTAGCGTGGGACAATGAGCAGTTCTTC.

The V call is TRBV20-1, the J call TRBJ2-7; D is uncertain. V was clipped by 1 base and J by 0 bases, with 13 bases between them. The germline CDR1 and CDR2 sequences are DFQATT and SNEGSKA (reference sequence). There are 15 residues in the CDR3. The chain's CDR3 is CSARVGGFLSYEQYF. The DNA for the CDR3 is TGCAGTGCTAGAGTGGGTGGGTTCCTCTCCTACGAGCAGTACTTC.